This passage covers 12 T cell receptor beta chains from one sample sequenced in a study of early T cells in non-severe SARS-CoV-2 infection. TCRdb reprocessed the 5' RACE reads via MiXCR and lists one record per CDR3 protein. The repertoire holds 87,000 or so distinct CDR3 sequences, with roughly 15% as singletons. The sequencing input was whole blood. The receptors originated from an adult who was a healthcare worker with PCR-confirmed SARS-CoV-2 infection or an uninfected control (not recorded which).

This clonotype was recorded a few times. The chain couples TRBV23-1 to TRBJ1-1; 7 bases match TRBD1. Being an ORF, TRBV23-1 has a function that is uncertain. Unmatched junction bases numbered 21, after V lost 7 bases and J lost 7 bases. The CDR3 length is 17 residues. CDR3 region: CASTESLTGRQDGEAFF. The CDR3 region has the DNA TGCGCCAGCACCGAGTCCCTGACAGGGCGTCAGGATGGTGAAGCTTTCTTT.

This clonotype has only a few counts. The CDR3 reads CANDLAGGEQYF. DNA for the CDR3: TGTGCCAACGACTTGGCCGGGGGCGAGCAGTACTTC. The chain couples TRBV2 to TRBJ2-7; D is possibly TRBD2 (6 bases). Germline V lookup: CDR1 SNHLY, CDR2 FYNNEI. V was shortened by 10 bases and J by 6 bases, with 16 bases between the two germline ends. The CDR3 sequence is 12 residues long.

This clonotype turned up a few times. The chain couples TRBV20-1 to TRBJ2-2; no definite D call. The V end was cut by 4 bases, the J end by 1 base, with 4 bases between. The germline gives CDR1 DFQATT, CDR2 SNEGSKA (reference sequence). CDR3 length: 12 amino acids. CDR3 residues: CSANGNTGELFF. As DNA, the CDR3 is TGCAGTGCTAACGGGAACACCGGGGAGCTGTTTTTT.

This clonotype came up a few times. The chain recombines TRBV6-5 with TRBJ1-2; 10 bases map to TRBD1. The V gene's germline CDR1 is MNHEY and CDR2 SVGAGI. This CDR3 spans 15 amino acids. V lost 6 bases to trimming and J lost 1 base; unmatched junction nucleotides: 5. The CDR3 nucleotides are TGTGCCAGCAGGCTGACAGGGGGCAGTAACTATGGCTACACCTTC. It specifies CASRLTGGSNYGYTF.

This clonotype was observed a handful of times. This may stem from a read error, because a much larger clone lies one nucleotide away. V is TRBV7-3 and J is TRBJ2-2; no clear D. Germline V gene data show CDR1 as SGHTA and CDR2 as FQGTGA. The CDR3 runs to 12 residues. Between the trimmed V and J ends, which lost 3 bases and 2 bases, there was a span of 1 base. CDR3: CASSFNTGELFF. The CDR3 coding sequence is TGTGCCAGCAGCTTCAACACCGGGGAGCTGTTTTTT. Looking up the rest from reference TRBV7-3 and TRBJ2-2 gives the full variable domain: GAGVSQTPSNKVTEKGKYVELRCDPISGHTALYWYRQSLGQGPEFLIYFQGTGAADDSGLPNDRFFAVRPEGSVSTLKIQRTERGDSAVYLCASSFNTGELFFGEGSRLTVL.

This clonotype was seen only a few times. For the CDR3, the DNA is TGTGCCAGCAGCTCCCAGACAGGAGGGAGTGAAAAACTGTTTTTT. Translating it yields CASSSQTGGSEKLFF. The rearrangement links TRBV7-8 to TRBJ1-4; D may be TRBD1 (6 bases). Germline lookup yields CDR1 SGHVS and CDR2 FQNEAQ. V lost 4 bases, J lost 7 bases, and 16 bases lay in between. The CDR3 consists of 15 residues. Based on the CDR3 plus reference TRBV7-8 and TRBJ1-4, the full variable domain is GAGVSQSPRYKVAKRGQDVALRCDPISGHVSLFWYQQALGQGPEFLTYFQNEAQLDKSGLPSDRFFAERPEGSVSTLKIQRTQQEDSAVYLCASSSQTGGSEKLFFGSGTQLSVL.

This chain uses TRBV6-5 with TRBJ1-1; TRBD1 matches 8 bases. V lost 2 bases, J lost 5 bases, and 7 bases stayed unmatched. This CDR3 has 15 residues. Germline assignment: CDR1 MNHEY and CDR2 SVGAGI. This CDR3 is CASSYPDRGWTEAFF. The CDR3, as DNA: TGTGCCAGCAGTTACCCCGACAGGGGATGGACTGAAGCTTTCTTT.

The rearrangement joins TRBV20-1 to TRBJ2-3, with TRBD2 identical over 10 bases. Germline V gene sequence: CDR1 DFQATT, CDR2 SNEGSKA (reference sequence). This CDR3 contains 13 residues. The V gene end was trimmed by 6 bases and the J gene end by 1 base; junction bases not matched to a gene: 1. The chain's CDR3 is CSALAGGTDTQYF. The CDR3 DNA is TGCAGTGCCCTAGCGGGGGGCACAGATACGCAGTATTTT.

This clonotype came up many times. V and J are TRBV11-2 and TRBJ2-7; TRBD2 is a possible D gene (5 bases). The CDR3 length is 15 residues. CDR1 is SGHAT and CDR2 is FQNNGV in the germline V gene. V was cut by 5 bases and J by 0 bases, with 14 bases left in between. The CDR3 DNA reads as TGTGCCAGCAGCGGGGTCCGGGGAAGCTCCTACGAGCAGTACTTC. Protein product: CASSGVRGSSYEQYF. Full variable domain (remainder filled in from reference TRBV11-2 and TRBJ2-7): EAGVAQSPRYKIIEKRQSVAFWCNPISGHATLYWYQQILGQGPKLLIQFQNNGVVDDSQLPKDRFSAERLKGVDSTLKIQPAKLEDSAVYLCASSGVRGSSYEQYFGPGTRLTVT.

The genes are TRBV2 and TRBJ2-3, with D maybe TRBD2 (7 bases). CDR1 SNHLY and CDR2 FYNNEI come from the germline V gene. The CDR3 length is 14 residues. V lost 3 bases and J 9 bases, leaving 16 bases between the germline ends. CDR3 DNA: TGTGCCAGCAGTGAGGGGGGGCCGATAGGAACGCAGTATTTT. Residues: CASSEGGPIGTQYF.

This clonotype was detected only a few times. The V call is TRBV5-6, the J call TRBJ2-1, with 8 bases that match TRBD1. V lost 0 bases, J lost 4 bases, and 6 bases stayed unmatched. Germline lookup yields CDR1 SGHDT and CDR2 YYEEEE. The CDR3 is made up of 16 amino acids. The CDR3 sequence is CASSLAPGGGYNEQFF. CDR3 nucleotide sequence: TGTGCCAGCAGCTTGGCCCCAGGGGGCGGATACAATGAGCAGTTCTTC.

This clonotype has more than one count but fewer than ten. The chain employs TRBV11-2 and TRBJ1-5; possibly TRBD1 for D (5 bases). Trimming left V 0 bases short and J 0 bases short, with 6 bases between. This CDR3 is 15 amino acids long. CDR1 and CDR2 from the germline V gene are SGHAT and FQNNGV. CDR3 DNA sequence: TGTGCCAGCAGCTTAGAAGGGGCTAGCAATCAGCCCCAGCATTTT. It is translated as CASSLEGASNQPQHF.